This T cell receptor beta chain was found in a study of molecular identifiers for immune sequencing clone quantification. Previously described methods and listed TCR primers were used for bulk TCR libraries. TCRdb called the PCR reads again in MiXCR, with one record for every CDR3 protein. The repertoire holds about 68,000 distinct CDR3 sequences, roughly 20% seen once, with about 1.5% in the top ten. In regard to this clonotype: No antigen is known for it.

Every naive CD8 library was made from between about 17,000 and 1,100,000 sorted cells with 10%, 30% or 50% RNA. Researchers sorted naive CD8 T cells as cells that were CD8+CD4-CCR7+CD45RA+. General study findings and limits: Same-barcode identical TCR molecules could make highly expanded clones look smaller than they are.

V gave up 5 bases and J gave up 0 bases; unmatched junction bases: 5. This CDR3 has 15 residues. This receptor was identified in a human donor in good health. Some libraries in this study had Jurkat cell RNA spiked in. The rearrangement joins TRBV12-3 or TRBV12-4 to TRBJ2-3, with TRBD1 matching over 7 bases. Sequenced: naive CD8+ T cells from blood, with Jurkat cell RNA spiked in. Subset in this sample: FACS-sorted CD8+CD4-CCR7+CD45RA+ naive T cells. CDR3 amino acids: CASSPTGESTDTQYF. CDR3 DNA sequence: TGTGCCAGCAGTCCCACAGGGGAGAGCACAGATACGCAGTATTTT.